This is a list of T cell receptor beta chains from one sample in a study of T cells in Graves' hyperthyroidism and ophthalmopathy. Each CDR3 protein gets one entry after TCRdb re-called the multiplex PCR reads with MiXCR. Of about 740,000 distinct CDR3 sequences in the sample, 13% to 15% were seen once. Source material: blood. The receptors stem from a woman younger than 35 with Graves' hyperthyroidism. Each CDR3 is given with its conserved first and last residue. Fields, in order: D gene, J gene, clone size, V gene, CDR3 DNA, CDR3 protein. A D gene is named only where the DNA matches it firmly. The listing skips clone size in some rows; elsewhere it reads once, few, many or a size class.

D: TRBD1; J: TRBJ1-2; size: NA; V: TRBV6-2/TRBV6-3; DNA: TGTGCCAGCAGTTACCCTCAGACAGGGGGCTGGAGTGGCTACACCTTC; CDR3: CASSYPQTGGWSGYTF
D: TRBD1; J: TRBJ2-3; size: many; V: TRBV2; DNA: TGTGCCAGCAGTGGACAGGGGGACAGCACAGATACGCAGTATTTT; CDR3: CASSGQGDSTDTQYF
D: NA; J: TRBJ1-5; size: NA; V: TRBV29-1; DNA: TGCAGCGTTGGTGAACAAGGGCTCAATCAGCCCCAGCATTTT; CDR3: CSVGEQGLNQPQHF
D: NA; J: TRBJ1-6; size: few; V: TRBV12-3/TRBV12-4; DNA: TGTGCCAGCAGTGCGGGGATCAGGTCACCCCTCCACTTT; CDR3: CASSAGIRSPLHF
D: TRBD1; J: TRBJ1-2; size: NA; V: TRBV29-1; DNA: TGCAGCGTTCCCGGGACAGGGTTCGACTATGGCTACACCTTC; CDR3: CSVPGTGFDYGYTF
D: NA; J: TRBJ2-7; size: many; V: TRBV6-6; DNA: TGTGCCAGCAGTTACTCCAGAAAGGAGCAGTACTTC; CDR3: CASSYSRKEQYF
D: NA; J: TRBJ1-2; size: many; V: TRBV5-1; DNA: TGCGCCAGCAGCTTTGAAAGCCTGTACTATGGCTACACCTTC; CDR3: CASSFESLYYGYTF
D: NA; J: TRBJ1-1; size: many; V: TRBV28; DNA: TGTGCCAGCACCACATGGGGCAGGGGCCCTCGAACAGCTTTCTTT; CDR3: CASTTWGRGPRTAFF
D: TRBD1; J: TRBJ2-3; size: many; V: TRBV30; DNA: TGTGCCTGGAGTGCGACAGGGGGCGCCCCAGATACGCAGTATTTT; CDR3: CAWSATGGAPDTQYF
D: TRBD1; J: TRBJ2-2; size: many; V: TRBV7-3; DNA: TGTGCCAGCAGTCCAGGGGGCAGCGGGGAGCTGTTTTTT; CDR3: CASSPGGSGELFF
D: NA; J: TRBJ2-7; size: NA; V: TRBV28; DNA: TGTGCCACCAAAGGCGACTTCGGCGAGCAGTACTTC; CDR3: CATKGDFGEQYF
D: TRBD2; J: TRBJ2-3; size: many; V: TRBV11-2; DNA: TGTGCCAGCAGCTTAGCCCCGGGAGGGCCGACAGATACGCAGTATTTT; CDR3: CASSLAPGGPTDTQYF
D: NA; J: TRBJ2-3; size: many; V: TRBV9; DNA: TGTGCCAGCACCCCATGGGGCGCGAGCACAGATACGCAGTATTTT; CDR3: CASTPWGASTDTQYF
D: NA; J: TRBJ1-1; size: NA; V: TRBV6-1; DNA: TGTGCCAGCAGAGCATCCTGGATGGGAGGCACTGAAGCTTTCTTT; CDR3: CASRASWMGGTEAFF
D: NA; J: TRBJ1-1; size: many; V: TRBV11-2; DNA: TGTGCCAGCAGCTTAGCCGGAGGCTGGGGGAACACTGAAGCTTTCTTT; CDR3: CASSLAGGWGNTEAFF
D: NA; J: TRBJ2-3; size: many; V: TRBV4-3; DNA: TGCGCCAGCAGCCCCCGTGGGTGGGCAGATACGCAGTATTTT; CDR3: CASSPRGWADTQYF
D: NA; J: TRBJ1-3; size: many; V: TRBV11-2; DNA: TGTGCCAGCAGCTATGGAGGAAACACCATATATTTT; CDR3: CASSYGGNTIYF
D: NA; J: TRBJ1-1; size: many; V: TRBV2; DNA: TGTGCCAGCAGGGATACATTGAGGGCGGGCCTAACTGAAGCTTTCTTT; CDR3: CASRDTLRAGLTEAFF
D: NA; J: TRBJ2-7; size: many; V: TRBV20-1; DNA: TGCAGTGCTAGAGGAAGCGGGTCACCCTACGAGCAGTACTTC; CDR3: CSARGSGSPYEQYF
D: NA; J: TRBJ1-1; size: few; V: TRBV28; DNA: TGTGCCAGCAGCTCCTCGGGCGCAGGGAACACTGAAGCTTTCTTT; CDR3: CASSSSGAGNTEAFF
D: TRBD2; J: TRBJ2-3; size: many; V: TRBV3-1; DNA: TGTGCCAGCAGTCTAGCGGGAGATACAGATACGCAGTATTTT; CDR3: CASSLAGDTDTQYF
D: TRBD2; J: TRBJ2-1; size: many; V: TRBV20-1; DNA: TGCAGTGCTAGAGATAGTGGTAGCGGGAGTGTATACAATGAGCAGTTCTTC; CDR3: CSARDSGSGSVYNEQFF
D: TRBD2; J: TRBJ2-7; size: many; V: TRBV7-3; DNA: TGTGCCAGCAGTCCGGGACTAGCGGGATTCTACGAGCAGTACTTC; CDR3: CASSPGLAGFYEQYF
D: NA; J: TRBJ2-2; size: many; V: TRBV6-5; DNA: TGTGCCAGCAGTTGGCTACGCAGGCGGAACACCGGGGAGCTGTTTTTT; CDR3: CASSWLRRRNTGELFF